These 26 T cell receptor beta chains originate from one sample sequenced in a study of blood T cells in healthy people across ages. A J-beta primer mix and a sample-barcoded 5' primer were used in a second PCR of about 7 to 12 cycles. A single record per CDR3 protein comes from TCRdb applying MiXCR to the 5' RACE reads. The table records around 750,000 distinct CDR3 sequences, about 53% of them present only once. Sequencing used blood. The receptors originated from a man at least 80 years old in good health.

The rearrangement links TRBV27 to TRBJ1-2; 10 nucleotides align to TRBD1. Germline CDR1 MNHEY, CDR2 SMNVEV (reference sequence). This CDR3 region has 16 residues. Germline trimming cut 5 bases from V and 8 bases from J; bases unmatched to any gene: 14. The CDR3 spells CASSLRGAGTGDGYTF. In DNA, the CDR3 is TGTGCCAGCAGTCTCCGGGGAGCCGGGACAGGGGACGGCTACACCTTC.

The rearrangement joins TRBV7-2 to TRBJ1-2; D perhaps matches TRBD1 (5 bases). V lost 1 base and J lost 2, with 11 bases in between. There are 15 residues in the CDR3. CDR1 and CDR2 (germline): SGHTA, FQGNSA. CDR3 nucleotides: TGTGCCAGCAGCTTAGGGGCAGGGCTGAACTATGGCTACACCTTC. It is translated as CASSLGAGLNYGYTF.

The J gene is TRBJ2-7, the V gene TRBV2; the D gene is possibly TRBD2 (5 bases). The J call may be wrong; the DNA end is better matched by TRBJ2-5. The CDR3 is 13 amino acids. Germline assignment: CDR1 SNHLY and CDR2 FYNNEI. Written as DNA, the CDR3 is TGTGCCAGCAGGGCGGGCCAATTGGAGACCCAGTACTTC. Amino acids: CASRAGQLETQYF.

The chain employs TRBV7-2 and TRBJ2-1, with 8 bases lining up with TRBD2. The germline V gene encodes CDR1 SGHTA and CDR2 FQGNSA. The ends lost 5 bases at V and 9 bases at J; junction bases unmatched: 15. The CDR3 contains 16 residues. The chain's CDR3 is CASSPGLAVHNGEQFF. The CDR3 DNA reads TGTGCCAGCAGCCCAGGACTAGCTGTCCACAATGGTGAGCAGTTCTTC.

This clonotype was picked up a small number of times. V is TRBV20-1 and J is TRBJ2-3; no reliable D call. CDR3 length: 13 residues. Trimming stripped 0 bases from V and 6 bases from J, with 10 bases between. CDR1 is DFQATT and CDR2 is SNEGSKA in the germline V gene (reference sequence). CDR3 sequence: CSAREAPPDTQYF. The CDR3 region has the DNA TGCAGTGCTAGAGAGGCACCGCCGGATACGCAGTATTTT.

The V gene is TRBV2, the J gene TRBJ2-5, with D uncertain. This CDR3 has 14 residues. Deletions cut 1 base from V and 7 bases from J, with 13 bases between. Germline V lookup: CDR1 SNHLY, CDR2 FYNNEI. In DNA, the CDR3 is TGTGCCAGCAGTGAAGGTCCTAGTCTCGGGACCCAGTACTTC. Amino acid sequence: CASSEGPSLGTQYF.

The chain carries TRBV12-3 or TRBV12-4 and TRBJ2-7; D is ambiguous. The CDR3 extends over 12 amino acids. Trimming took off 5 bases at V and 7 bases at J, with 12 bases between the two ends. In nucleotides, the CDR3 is TGTGCCAGCAGTGCCCCCTACGGAGAGCAGTACTTC. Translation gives CASSAPYGEQYF.

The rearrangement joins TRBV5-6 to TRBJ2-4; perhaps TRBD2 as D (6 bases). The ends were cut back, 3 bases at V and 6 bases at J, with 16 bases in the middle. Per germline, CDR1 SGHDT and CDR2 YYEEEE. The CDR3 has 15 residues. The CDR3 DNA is TGTGCCAGCAGCTCCGGCGGTGGGCGGGGAAACATTCAGTACTTC. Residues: CASSSGGGRGNIQYF.

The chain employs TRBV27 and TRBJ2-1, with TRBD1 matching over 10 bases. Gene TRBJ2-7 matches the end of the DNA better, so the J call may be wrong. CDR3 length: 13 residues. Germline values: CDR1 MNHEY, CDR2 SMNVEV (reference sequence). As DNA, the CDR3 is TGTGCCGTAAGGGACAGGGGTTCCTACGAGCAGTACTTC. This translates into CAVRDRGSYEQYF.

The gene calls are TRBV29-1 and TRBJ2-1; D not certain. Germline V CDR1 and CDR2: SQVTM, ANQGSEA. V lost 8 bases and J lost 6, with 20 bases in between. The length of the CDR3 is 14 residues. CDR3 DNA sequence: TGCAGCTCGGGCACTGACCAGTTAACCAATGAGCAGTTCTTC. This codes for CSSGTDQLTNEQFF.

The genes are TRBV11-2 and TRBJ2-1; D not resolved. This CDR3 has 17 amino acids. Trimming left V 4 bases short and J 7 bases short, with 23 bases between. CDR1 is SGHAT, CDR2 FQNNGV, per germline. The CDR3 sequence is CASSSLPNPGLGNEQFF. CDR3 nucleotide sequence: TGTGCCAGCAGCTCCCTCCCCAATCCTGGGCTGGGAAATGAGCAGTTCTTC.

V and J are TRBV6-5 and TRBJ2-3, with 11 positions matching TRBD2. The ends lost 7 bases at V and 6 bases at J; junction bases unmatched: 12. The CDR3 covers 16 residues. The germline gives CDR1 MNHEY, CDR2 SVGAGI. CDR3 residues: CASTSRLAGKGDTQYF. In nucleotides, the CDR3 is TGTGCCAGCACCTCTCGACTAGCGGGGAAAGGGGATACGCAGTATTTT.

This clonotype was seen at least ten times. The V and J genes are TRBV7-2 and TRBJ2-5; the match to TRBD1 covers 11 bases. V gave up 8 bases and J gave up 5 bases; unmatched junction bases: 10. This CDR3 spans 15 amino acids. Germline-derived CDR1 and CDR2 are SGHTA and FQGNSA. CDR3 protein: CASCRDRGRTETQYF. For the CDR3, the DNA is TGTGCCAGCTGCCGGGACAGGGGGAGGACTGAGACCCAGTACTTC. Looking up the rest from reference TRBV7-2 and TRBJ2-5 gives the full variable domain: GAGVSQSPSNKVTEKGKDVELRCDPISGHTALYWYRQSLGQGLEFLIYFQGNSAPDKSGLPSDRFSAERTGGSVSTLTIQRTQQEDSAVYLCASCRDRGRTETQYFGPGTRLLVL.

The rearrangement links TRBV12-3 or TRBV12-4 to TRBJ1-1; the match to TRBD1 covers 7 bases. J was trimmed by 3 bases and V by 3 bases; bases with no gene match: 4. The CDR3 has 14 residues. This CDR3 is CASSLGTVDTEAFF. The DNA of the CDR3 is TGTGCCAGCAGTTTGGGGACAGTGGACACTGAAGCTTTCTTT.

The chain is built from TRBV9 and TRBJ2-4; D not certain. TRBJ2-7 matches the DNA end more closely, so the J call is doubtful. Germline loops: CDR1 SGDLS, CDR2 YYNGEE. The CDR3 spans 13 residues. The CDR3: CASSVGWADEQYF. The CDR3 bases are TGTGCCAGCAGCGTAGGGTGGGCGGACGAGCAGTACTTC.

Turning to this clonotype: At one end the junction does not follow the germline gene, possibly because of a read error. CDR3 nucleotides: TGTGCTAGCGGTTTGCAGGAGAACACTGAAGCTTTCTTT. Residues: CASGLQENTEAFF. The chain has TRBV12-5 and TRBJ1-1; D remains ambiguous. In germline, CDR1 is LGHNT, CDR2 FRNRAP. The CDR3 consists of 13 residues.

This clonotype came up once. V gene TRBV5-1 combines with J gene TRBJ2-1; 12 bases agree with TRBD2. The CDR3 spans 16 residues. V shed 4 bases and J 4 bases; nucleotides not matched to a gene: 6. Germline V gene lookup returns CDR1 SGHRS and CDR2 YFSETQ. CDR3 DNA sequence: TGCGCCAGCAGCCGGACTAGCGGGGCCCCTTACAATGAGCAGTTCTTC. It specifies CASSRTSGAPYNEQFF. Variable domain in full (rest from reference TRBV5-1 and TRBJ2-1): KAGVTQTPRYLIKTRGQQVTLSCSPISGHRSVSWYQQTPGQGLQFLFEYFSETQRNKGNFPGRFSGRQFSNSRSEMNVSTLELGDSALYLCASSRTSGAPYNEQFFGPGTRLTVL.

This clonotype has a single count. Here the CDR3 reads CASRPDNEQFF. The CDR3 DNA reads as TGTGCCAGCAGGCCCGACAATGAGCAGTTCTTC. The chain is built from TRBV2 and TRBJ2-1; D not resolved. CDR1 SNHLY and CDR2 FYNNEI come from the germline V gene. The length of the CDR3 is 11 residues. V lost 6 bases, J lost 5 bases, and 5 bases lay in between.

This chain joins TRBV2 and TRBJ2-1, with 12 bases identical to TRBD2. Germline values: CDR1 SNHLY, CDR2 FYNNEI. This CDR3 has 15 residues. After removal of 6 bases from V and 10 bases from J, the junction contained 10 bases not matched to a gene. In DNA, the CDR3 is TGTGCCAGCAGCCCGACTAGCGGGAGAATCTGGGAGCAGTTCTTC. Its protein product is CASSPTSGRIWEQFF. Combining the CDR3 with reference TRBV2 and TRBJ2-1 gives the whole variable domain EPEVTQTPSHQVTQMGQEVILRCVPISNHLYFYWYRQILGQKVEFLVSFYNNEISEKSEIFDDQFSVERPDGSNFTLKIRSTKLEDSAMYFCASSPTSGRIWEQFFGPGTRLTVL.

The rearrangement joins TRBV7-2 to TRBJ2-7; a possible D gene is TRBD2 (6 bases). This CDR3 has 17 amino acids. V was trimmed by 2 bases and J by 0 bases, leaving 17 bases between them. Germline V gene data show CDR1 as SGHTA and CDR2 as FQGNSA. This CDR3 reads CASSLSGGRGSSYEQYF. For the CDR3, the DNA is TGTGCCAGCAGCTTAAGTGGGGGGAGAGGGAGCTCCTACGAGCAGTACTTC.

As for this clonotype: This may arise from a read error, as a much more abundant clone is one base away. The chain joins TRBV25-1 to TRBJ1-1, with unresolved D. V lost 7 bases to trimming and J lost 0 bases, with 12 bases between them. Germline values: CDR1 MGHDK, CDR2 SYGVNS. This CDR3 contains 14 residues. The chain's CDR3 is CASNGFGMNTEAFF. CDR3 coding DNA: TGTGCCAGCAATGGGTTCGGCATGAACACTGAAGCTTTCTTT.

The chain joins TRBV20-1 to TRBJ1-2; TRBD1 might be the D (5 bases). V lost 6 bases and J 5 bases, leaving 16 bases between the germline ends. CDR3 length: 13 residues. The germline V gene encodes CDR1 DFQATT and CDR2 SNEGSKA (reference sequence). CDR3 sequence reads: CSAPPAGSYGYTF. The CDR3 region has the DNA TGCAGTGCGCCACCAGCAGGGTCGTATGGCTACACCTTC.

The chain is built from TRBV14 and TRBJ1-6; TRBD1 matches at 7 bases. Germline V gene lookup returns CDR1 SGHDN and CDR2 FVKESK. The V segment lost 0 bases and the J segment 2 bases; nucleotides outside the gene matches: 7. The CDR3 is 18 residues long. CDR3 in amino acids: CASSQDRRDSPYNSPLHF. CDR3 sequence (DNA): TGTGCCAGCAGCCAAGATCGGCGGGACAGCCCCTATAATTCACCCCTCCACTTT.

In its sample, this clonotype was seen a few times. The CDR3 nucleotides are TGTGCCAGCATCCTCGAAGGGGGCTTGGTGAATTCACCCCTCCACTTT. Amino acid sequence: CASILEGGLVNSPLHF. The chain joins TRBV12-3 or TRBV12-4 to TRBJ1-6; 7 bases agree with TRBD1. The CDR3 is 16 residues long. V trimming: 7 bases; J trimming: 7 bases; junction bases outside the gene matches: 13.

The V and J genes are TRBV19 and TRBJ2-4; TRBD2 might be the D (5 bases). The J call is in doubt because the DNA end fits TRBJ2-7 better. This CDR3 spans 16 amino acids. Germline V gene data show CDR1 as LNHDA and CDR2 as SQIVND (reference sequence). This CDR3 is CASSIDLRAGQDEQYF. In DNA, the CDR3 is TGTGCCAGTAGTATAGACCTGCGGGCAGGTCAGGACGAGCAGTACTTC.

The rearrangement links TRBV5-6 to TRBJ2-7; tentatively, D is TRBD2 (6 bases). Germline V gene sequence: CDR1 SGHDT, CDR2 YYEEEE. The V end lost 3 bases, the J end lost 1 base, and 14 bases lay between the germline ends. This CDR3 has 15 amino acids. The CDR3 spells CASSWRDARSYEQYF. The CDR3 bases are TGTGCCAGCAGCTGGCGGGACGCCAGGTCCTACGAGCAGTACTTC.